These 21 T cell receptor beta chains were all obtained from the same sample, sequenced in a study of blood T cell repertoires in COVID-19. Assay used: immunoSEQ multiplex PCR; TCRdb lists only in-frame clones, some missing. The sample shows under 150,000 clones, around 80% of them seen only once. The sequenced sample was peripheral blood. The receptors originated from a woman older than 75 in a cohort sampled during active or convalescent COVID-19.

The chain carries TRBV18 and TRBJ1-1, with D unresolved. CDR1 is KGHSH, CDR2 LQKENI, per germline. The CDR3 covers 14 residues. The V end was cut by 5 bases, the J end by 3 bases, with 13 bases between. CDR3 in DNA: TGTGCCAGCTCATCATACCGGGATGACACTGAAGCTTTCTTT. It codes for CASSSYRDDTEAFF.

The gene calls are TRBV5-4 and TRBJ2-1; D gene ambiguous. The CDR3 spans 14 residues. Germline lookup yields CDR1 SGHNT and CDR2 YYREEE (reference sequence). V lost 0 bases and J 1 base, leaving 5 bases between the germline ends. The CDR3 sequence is CASSLGGSYNEQFF. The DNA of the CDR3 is TGTGCCAGCAGCTTGGGCGGATCCTACAATGAGCAGTTCTTC.

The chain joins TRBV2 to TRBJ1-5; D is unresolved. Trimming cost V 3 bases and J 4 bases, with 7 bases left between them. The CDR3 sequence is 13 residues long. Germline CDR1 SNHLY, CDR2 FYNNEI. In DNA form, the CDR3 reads TGTGCCAGCAGTGATTCCGGGAATCAGCCCCAGCATTTT. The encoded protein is CASSDSGNQPQHF.

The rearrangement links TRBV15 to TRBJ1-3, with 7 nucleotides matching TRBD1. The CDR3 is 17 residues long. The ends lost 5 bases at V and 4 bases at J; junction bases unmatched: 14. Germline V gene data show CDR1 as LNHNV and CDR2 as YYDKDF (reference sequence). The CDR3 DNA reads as TGTGCCACCAGCCCCCGAGGGGGCAGTGGGACGGGAAACACCATATATTTT. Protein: CATSPRGGSGTGNTIYF. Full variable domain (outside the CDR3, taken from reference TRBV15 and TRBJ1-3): DAMVIQNPRYQVTQFGKPVTLSCSQTLNHNVMYWYQQKSSQAPKLLFHYYDKDFNNEADTPDNFQSRRPNTSFCFLDIRSPGLGDTAMYLCATSPRGGSGTGNTIYFGEGSWLTVV.

Here the CDR3 reads CASSPLLGGGDQETQYF. Written as DNA, the CDR3 is TGTGCCAGCAGCCCTTTACTTGGCGGGGGGGACCAAGAGACCCAGTACTTC. The chain is built from TRBV4-2 and TRBJ2-5, with TRBD2 matching over 9 bases. With 4 bases clipped from V and 0 bases from J, the junction kept 9 bases outside the gene matches. This CDR3 has 17 amino acids. In germline, CDR1 is LGHNA, CDR2 YNFKEQ.

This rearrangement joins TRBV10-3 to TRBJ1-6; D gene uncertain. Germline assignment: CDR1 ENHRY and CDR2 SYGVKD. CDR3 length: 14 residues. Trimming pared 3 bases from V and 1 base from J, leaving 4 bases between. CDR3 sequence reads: CAISELSYNSPLHF. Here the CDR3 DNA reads TGTGCCATCAGTGAATTATCCTATAATTCACCCCTCCACTTT.

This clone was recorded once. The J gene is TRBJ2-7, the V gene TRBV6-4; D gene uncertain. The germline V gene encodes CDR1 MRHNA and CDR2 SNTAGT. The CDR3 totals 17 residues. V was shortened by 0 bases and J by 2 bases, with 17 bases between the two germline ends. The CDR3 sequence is CASSDSLGTLIAYEQYV. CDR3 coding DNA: TGTGCCAGCAGTGACTCGTTAGGCACACTAATCGCCTACGAGCAGTACGTC.

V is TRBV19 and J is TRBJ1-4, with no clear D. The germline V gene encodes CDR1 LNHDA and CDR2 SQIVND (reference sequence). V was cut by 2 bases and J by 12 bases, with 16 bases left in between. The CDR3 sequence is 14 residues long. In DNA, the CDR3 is TGTGCCAGTAGTATAAGACGGGGAGTGAGAGAACTGTTTTTT. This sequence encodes CASSIRRGVRELFF. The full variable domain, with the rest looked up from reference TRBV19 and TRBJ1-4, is DGGITQSPKYLFRKEGQNVTLSCEQNLNHDAMYWYRQDPGQGLRLIYYSQIVNDFQKGDIAEGYSVSREKKESFPLTVTSAQKNPTAFYLCASSIRRGVRELFFGSGTQLSVL.

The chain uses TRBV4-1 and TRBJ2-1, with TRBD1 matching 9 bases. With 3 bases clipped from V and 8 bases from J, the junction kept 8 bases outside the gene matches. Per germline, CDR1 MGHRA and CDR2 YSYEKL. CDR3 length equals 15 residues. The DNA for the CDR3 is TGCGCCAGCAGCCACGGGGACAGGGATTTAGATGAGCAGTTCTTC. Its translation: CASSHGDRDLDEQFF.

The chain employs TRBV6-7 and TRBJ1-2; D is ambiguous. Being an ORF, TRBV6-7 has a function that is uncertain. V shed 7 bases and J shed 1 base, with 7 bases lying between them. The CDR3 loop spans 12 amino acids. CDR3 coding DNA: TGTGCCAGCATCGGGAATAACTATGGCTACACCTTC. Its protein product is CASIGNNYGYTF.

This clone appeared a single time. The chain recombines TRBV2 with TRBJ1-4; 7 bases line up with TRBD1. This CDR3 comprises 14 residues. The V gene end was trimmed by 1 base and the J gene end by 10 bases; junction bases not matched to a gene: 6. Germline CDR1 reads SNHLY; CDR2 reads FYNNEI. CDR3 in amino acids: CASSEGRGIGKLFF. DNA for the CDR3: TGTGCCAGCAGTGAAGGCAGGGGGATTGGAAAACTGTTTTTT. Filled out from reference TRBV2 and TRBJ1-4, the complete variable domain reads EPEVTQTPSHQVTQMGQEVILRCVPISNHLYFYWYRQILGQKVEFLVSFYNNEISEKSEIFDDQFSVERPDGSNFTLKIRSTKLEDSAMYFCASSEGRGIGKLFFGSGTQLSVL.

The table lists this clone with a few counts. CDR3 protein: CASSETGGGGEQFF. The CDR3 DNA is TGTGCCAGCAGTGAAACGGGTGGGGGCGGTGAGCAGTTCTTC. The rearrangement joins TRBV6-4 to TRBJ2-1; TRBD1 might be the D (6 bases). The germline V gene encodes CDR1 MRHNA and CDR2 SNTAGT. V lost 3 bases and J 9 bases, leaving 15 bases between the germline ends. There are 14 residues in the CDR3.

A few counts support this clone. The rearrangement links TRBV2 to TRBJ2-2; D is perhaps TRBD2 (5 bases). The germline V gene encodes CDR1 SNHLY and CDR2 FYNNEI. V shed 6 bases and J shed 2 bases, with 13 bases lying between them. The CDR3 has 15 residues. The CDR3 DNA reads TGTGCCAGCAGAAAGCTAGCCCCTAACACCGGGGAGCTGTTTTTT. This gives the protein CASRKLAPNTGELFF.

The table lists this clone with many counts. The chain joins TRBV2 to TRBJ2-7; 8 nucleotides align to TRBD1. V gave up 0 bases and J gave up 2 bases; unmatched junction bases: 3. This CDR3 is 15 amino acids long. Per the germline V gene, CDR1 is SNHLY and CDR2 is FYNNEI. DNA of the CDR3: TGTGCCAGCAGTGAAGCTGACAGGGGAACCTACGAGCAGTACTTC. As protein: CASSEADRGTYEQYF.

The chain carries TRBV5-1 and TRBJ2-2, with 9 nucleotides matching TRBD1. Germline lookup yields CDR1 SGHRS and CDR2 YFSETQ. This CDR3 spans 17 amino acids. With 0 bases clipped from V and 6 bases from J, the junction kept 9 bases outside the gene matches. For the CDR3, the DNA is TGCGCCAGCAGCTTGGATCGGACAGGGGTTTTCCCCGGGGAGCTGTTTTTT. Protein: CASSLDRTGVFPGELFF.

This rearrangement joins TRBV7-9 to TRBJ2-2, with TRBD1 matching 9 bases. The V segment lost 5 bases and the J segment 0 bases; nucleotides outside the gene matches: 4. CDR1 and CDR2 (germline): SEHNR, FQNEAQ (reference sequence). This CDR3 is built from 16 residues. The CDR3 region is CASSPRTGANTGELFF. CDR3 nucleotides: TGTGCCAGCAGCCCTAGGACAGGGGCGAACACCGGGGAGCTGTTTTTT. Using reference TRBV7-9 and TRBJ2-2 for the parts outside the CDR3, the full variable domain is DTGVSQNPRHKITKRGQNVTFRCDPISEHNRLYWYRQTLGQGPEFLTYFQNEAQLEKSRLLSDRFSAERPKGSFSTLEIQRTEQGDSAMYLCASSPRTGANTGELFFGEGSRLTVL.

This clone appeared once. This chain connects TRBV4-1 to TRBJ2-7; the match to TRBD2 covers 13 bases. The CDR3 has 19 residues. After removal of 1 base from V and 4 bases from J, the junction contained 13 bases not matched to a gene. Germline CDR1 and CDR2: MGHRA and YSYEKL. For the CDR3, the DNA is TGCGCCAGCAGCCAAGCTTTACTAGCGGGGGGGCCGTGGTCATACGAGCAGTACTTC. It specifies CASSQALLAGGPWSYEQYF.

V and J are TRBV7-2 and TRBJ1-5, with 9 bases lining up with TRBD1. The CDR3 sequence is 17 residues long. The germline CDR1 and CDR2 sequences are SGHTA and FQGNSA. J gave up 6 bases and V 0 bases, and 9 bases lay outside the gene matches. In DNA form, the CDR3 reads TGTGCCAGCAGCTTAGCAGGACAGGGGAGGAGAAGTCAGCCCCAGCATTTT. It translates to CASSLAGQGRRSQPQHF.

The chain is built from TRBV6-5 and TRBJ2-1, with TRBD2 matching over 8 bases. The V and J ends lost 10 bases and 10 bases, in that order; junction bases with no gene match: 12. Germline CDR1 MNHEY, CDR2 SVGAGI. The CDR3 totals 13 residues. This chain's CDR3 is CATGLAITGEQFF. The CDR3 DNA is TGTGCCACCGGACTAGCAATTACAGGGGAGCAGTTCTTC.

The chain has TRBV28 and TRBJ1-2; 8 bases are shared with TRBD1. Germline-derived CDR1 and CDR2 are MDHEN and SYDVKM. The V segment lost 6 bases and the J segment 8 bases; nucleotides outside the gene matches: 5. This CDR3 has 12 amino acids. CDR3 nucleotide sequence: TGTGCCAGCAGGTCAGGGGGCGGCGGCTACACCTTC. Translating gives CASRSGGGGYTF.

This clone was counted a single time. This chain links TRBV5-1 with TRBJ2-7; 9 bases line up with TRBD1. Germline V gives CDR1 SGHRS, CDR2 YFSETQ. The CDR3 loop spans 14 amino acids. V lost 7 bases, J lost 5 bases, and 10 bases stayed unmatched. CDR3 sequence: CASFQTGGGDEQYF. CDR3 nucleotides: TGCGCCAGCTTTCAGACAGGGGGTGGCGACGAGCAGTACTTC.